This is a list of T cell receptor beta chains from one sample in a study of T cell responses to AZD1222 COVID-19 vaccine. TCRdb keeps only in-frame clones here, not all; method: immunoSEQ multiplex PCR. The sample consists of 180,000 or so clones, more than 80% of them appearing once. The sequences come from peripheral blood, collected on day 0 of AZD1222 vaccination. The receptors here all came from an adult in good health. The CDR3 runs from the conserved cysteine through the conserved F or W. The D gene is left open where the match is weak. Clone size appears in some rows only: once, few, many, or a class for an expanded clone.

d_gene: -
j_gene: TRBJ1-1
v_gene: TRBV6-5
abundance: once
CDR3aa: CASSYSLGGTEAFF
CDR3nt: TGTGCCAGCAGTTACTCCTTAGGGGGGACTGAAGCTTTCTTT

d_gene: -
j_gene: TRBJ2-3
v_gene: TRBV10-1
abundance: -
CDR3aa: CASSVQVRADTQYF
CDR3nt: TGCGCCAGCAGTGTACAGGTCAGGGCAGATACGCAGTATTTT

d_gene: -
j_gene: TRBJ2-1
v_gene: TRBV27
abundance: -
CDR3aa: CASSLVTAHGHNEQFF
CDR3nt: TGTGCCAGCAGCCTCGTAACCGCACACGGGCACAATGAGCAGTTCTTC

d_gene: -
j_gene: TRBJ2-1
v_gene: TRBV10-3
abundance: once
CDR3aa: CAISEPSSYNEQFF
CDR3nt: TGTGCCATCAGTGAACCTAGCTCCTACAATGAGCAGTTCTTC

d_gene: TRBD1
j_gene: TRBJ2-6
v_gene: TRBV3-1/TRBV3-2
abundance: -
CDR3aa: CASSLRPGQGYPGANVLTF
CDR3nt: TGTGCCAGCAGCCTCAGGCCGGGACAGGGTTATCCTGGGGCCAACGTCCTGACTTTC

d_gene: TRBD2
j_gene: TRBJ2-1
v_gene: TRBV9
abundance: -
CDR3aa: CASSVGTSGSYNEQFF
CDR3nt: TGTGCCAGCAGCGTAGGGACTAGCGGGAGTTACAATGAGCAGTTCTTC

d_gene: TRBD1
j_gene: TRBJ1-1
v_gene: TRBV5-1
abundance: once
CDR3aa: CASTKEGAIFTEAFF
CDR3nt: TGCGCCAGCACCAAGGAGGGGGCGATTTTCACTGAAGCTTTCTTT

d_gene: -
j_gene: TRBJ2-5
v_gene: TRBV14
abundance: -
CDR3aa: CASSQSVGGETQYF
CDR3nt: TGTGCCAGCAGCCAATCGGTGGGAGGAGAGACCCAGTACTTC

d_gene: TRBD2
j_gene: TRBJ2-3
v_gene: TRBV28
abundance: -
CDR3aa: CASSLRLAGPDTQYF
CDR3nt: TGTGCCAGCAGTTTACGGCTAGCGGGACCAGATACGCAGTATTTT

d_gene: TRBD1
j_gene: TRBJ1-5
v_gene: TRBV5-4
abundance: -
CDR3aa: CASSLEDRGPQHF
CDR3nt: TGTGCCAGCAGCTTGGAGGACAGGGGGCCCCAGCATTTT

d_gene: -
j_gene: TRBJ2-1
v_gene: TRBV5-6
abundance: -
CDR3aa: CASSLEDRLYNEQFF
CDR3nt: TGTGCCAGCAGCTTGGAGGACAGACTCTACAATGAGCAGTTCTTC

d_gene: -
j_gene: TRBJ1-1
v_gene: TRBV19
abundance: -
CDR3aa: CASKGPPIMNTEAFF
CDR3nt: TGTGCCAGTAAGGGGCCGCCAATCATGAACACTGAAGCTTTCTTT

d_gene: TRBD1
j_gene: TRBJ2-7
v_gene: TRBV7-4
abundance: once
CDR3aa: CASSLGDRGSYEQYF
CDR3nt: TGTGCCAGCAGCTTAGGGGACAGGGGCTCCTACGAGCAGTACTTC

d_gene: -
j_gene: TRBJ2-3
v_gene: TRBV10-3
abundance: once
CDR3aa: CAISDLDTDTQYF
CDR3nt: TGTGCCATCAGTGATCTAGACACAGATACGCAGTATTTT

d_gene: -
j_gene: TRBJ2-2
v_gene: TRBV10-3
abundance: -
CDR3aa: CAISGEQGGTGELFF
CDR3nt: TGTGCCATCAGTGGGGAGCAGGGAGGCACCGGGGAGCTGTTTTTT

d_gene: -
j_gene: TRBJ2-2
v_gene: TRBV9
abundance: -
CDR3aa: CASSESGELFF
CDR3nt: TGTGCCAGCAGCGAGTCCGGGGAGCTGTTTTTT

d_gene: -
j_gene: TRBJ2-7
v_gene: TRBV2
abundance: few
CDR3aa: CASSEQLAISYEQYF
CDR3nt: TGTGCCAGCAGTGAGCAGCTAGCGATCTCCTACGAGCAGTACTTC

d_gene: -
j_gene: TRBJ2-2
v_gene: TRBV5-4
abundance: -
CDR3aa: CAIRGRDGGELFF
CDR3nt: TGTGCCATCCGGGGCAGGGACGGCGGGGAGCTGTTTTTT

d_gene: -
j_gene: TRBJ2-2
v_gene: TRBV4-2
abundance: -
CDR3aa: CASSHGRGRGLNTGELFF
CDR3nt: TGTGCCAGCAGCCACGGACGGGGCCGCGGGTTAAATACCGGGGAGCTGTTTTTT

d_gene: -
j_gene: TRBJ2-5
v_gene: TRBV6-5
abundance: -
CDR3aa: CASSYEGRSSPETQYF
CDR3nt: TGTGCCAGCAGTTACGAGGGGCGCTCTAGTCCCGAGACCCAGTACTTC

d_gene: TRBD1
j_gene: TRBJ1-1
v_gene: TRBV11-2
abundance: -
CDR3aa: CASSLVGQGARRNTEAFF
CDR3nt: TGTGCCAGCAGCTTAGTAGGGCAGGGGGCGCGAAGGAACACTGAAGCTTTCTTT

d_gene: -
j_gene: TRBJ2-7
v_gene: TRBV21-1
abundance: -
CDR3aa: CASSRQVYEQYF
CDR3nt: TGTGCCAGCAGCAGACAGGTCTACGAGCAGTACTTC

d_gene: TRBD2
j_gene: TRBJ2-7
v_gene: TRBV7-9
abundance: -
CDR3aa: CASSQSGRGEQYF
CDR3nt: TGTGCCAGCAGCCAAAGCGGGAGGGGCGAGCAGTACTTC

d_gene: TRBD1
j_gene: TRBJ1-1
v_gene: TRBV5-5
abundance: -
CDR3aa: CASSTDRALTEAFF
CDR3nt: TGTGCCAGCAGCACGGACAGGGCCCTCACTGAAGCTTTCTTT

d_gene: TRBD2
j_gene: TRBJ2-3
v_gene: TRBV29-1
abundance: -
CDR3aa: CSVEVSNRLAGTDTQYF
CDR3nt: TGCAGCGTTGAAGTTAGTAACAGACTAGCGGGAACAGATACGCAGTATTTT

d_gene: -
j_gene: TRBJ1-5
v_gene: TRBV30
abundance: -
CDR3aa: CASDSGQPAQPQHF
CDR3nt: TGTGCCTCAGACTCCGGACAGCCCGCACAGCCCCAGCATTTT

d_gene: -
j_gene: TRBJ1-2
v_gene: TRBV7-2
abundance: -
CDR3aa: CASSGVGRDPNYGYTF
CDR3nt: TGTGCCAGCAGCGGGGTGGGGCGGGACCCTAACTATGGCTACACCTTC

d_gene: TRBD1
j_gene: TRBJ1-1
v_gene: TRBV19
abundance: -
CDR3aa: CASSIPPGGTTEAFF
CDR3nt: TGTGCCAGTAGTATCCCCCCAGGGGGCACCACTGAAGCTTTCTTT

d_gene: -
j_gene: TRBJ1-5
v_gene: TRBV24-1
abundance: -
CDR3aa: CATQDRLNQPQHF
CDR3nt: TGTGCCACCCAAGACAGACTCAATCAGCCCCAGCATTTT

d_gene: TRBD2
j_gene: TRBJ2-6
v_gene: TRBV9
abundance: -
CDR3aa: CASSVGVAGGSSGANVLTF
CDR3nt: TGTGCCAGCAGCGTAGGGGTAGCGGGAGGAAGCTCTGGGGCCAACGTCCTGACTTTC

d_gene: -
j_gene: TRBJ2-3
v_gene: TRBV14
abundance: -
CDR3aa: CASSQTVSGTDTQYF
CDR3nt: TGTGCCAGCAGCCAGACAGTCAGCGGCACAGATACGCAGTATTTT

d_gene: TRBD2
j_gene: TRBJ2-7
v_gene: TRBV4-1
abundance: -
CDR3aa: CASSRVAGGQDEQYF
CDR3nt: TGCGCCAGCAGCCGAGTGGCGGGAGGGCAGGACGAGCAGTACTTC

d_gene: -
j_gene: TRBJ1-1
v_gene: TRBV29-1
abundance: -
CDR3aa: CSVERQSTEAFF
CDR3nt: TGCAGCGTTGAAAGGCAGAGCACTGAAGCTTTCTTT

d_gene: -
j_gene: TRBJ1-2
v_gene: TRBV5-4
abundance: -
CDR3aa: CASAGQLNSNYGYTF
CDR3nt: TGTGCCAGCGCGGGGCAGTTAAATTCTAACTATGGCTACACCTTC

d_gene: TRBD1
j_gene: TRBJ1-4
v_gene: TRBV2
abundance: -
CDR3aa: CASRGGQRMANEKLFF
CDR3nt: TGTGCCAGCAGGGGGGGACAGAGGATGGCTAATGAAAAACTGTTTTTT

d_gene: -
j_gene: TRBJ1-1
v_gene: TRBV5-1
abundance: once
CDR3aa: CASSLGSGTEAFF
CDR3nt: TGCGCCAGCAGCTTGGGGTCGGGAACTGAAGCTTTCTTT

d_gene: TRBD2
j_gene: TRBJ2-1
v_gene: TRBV5-1
abundance: -
CDR3aa: CASQANPGTSGRPGNEQFF
CDR3nt: TGCGCCAGCCAAGCTAACCCCGGGACTAGCGGGAGGCCGGGGAATGAGCAGTTCTTC

d_gene: -
j_gene: TRBJ2-7
v_gene: TRBV25-1
abundance: -
CDR3aa: CASTNSAYEQYF
CDR3nt: TGTGCCAGCACCAACTCAGCCTACGAGCAGTACTTC

d_gene: TRBD2
j_gene: TRBJ2-1
v_gene: TRBV23-1
abundance: -
CDR3aa: CASPLAGAYNEQFF
CDR3nt: TGCGCCAGCCCACTAGCGGGGGCCTACAATGAGCAGTTCTTC

d_gene: -
j_gene: TRBJ1-2
v_gene: TRBV25-1
abundance: -
CDR3aa: CASSGLTDYGYTF
CDR3nt: TGTGCCAGCAGTGGGTTGACAGATTATGGCTACACCTTC

d_gene: -
j_gene: TRBJ2-1
v_gene: TRBV4-1
abundance: -
CDR3aa: CASSHDARSSYNEQFF
CDR3nt: TGCGCCAGCAGCCACGATGCGCGCAGCTCCTACAATGAGCAGTTCTTC

d_gene: -
j_gene: TRBJ1-4
v_gene: TRBV6-5
abundance: -
CDR3aa: CASSYLWGEKLFF
CDR3nt: TGTGCCAGCAGTTACCTTTGGGGTGAAAAACTGTTTTTT

d_gene: -
j_gene: TRBJ1-1
v_gene: TRBV5-1
abundance: -
CDR3aa: CASSLGDRTMNTEAFF
CDR3nt: TGCGCCAGCAGCTTGGGCGACAGAACCATGAACACTGAAGCTTTCTTT

d_gene: -
j_gene: TRBJ1-3
v_gene: TRBV19
abundance: -
CDR3aa: CASSINGNTIYF
CDR3nt: TGTGCCAGTAGTATAAACGGAAACACCATATATTTT

d_gene: TRBD1
j_gene: TRBJ1-1
v_gene: TRBV18
abundance: -
CDR3aa: CASSPPGQGAEAFF
CDR3nt: TGTGCCAGCTCACCACCGGGACAGGGTGCTGAAGCTTTCTTT

d_gene: TRBD2
j_gene: TRBJ2-7
v_gene: TRBV27
abundance: -
CDR3aa: CASSQRTSGSYEQYF
CDR3nt: TGTGCCAGCAGTCAGCGGACTAGCGGCTCCTACGAGCAGTACTTC

d_gene: -
j_gene: TRBJ2-3
v_gene: TRBV24-1
abundance: -
CDR3aa: CATSDPTKDTQYF
CDR3nt: TGTGCCACCAGTGACCCCACGAAAGATACGCAGTATTTT

d_gene: -
j_gene: TRBJ1-6
v_gene: TRBV5-1
abundance: -
CDR3aa: CASSLDPSSYNSPLHF
CDR3nt: TGCGCCAGCAGCTTGGACCCAAGCTCCTATAATTCACCCCTCCACTTT